These 2 T cell receptor beta chains were sequenced from one sample in a study of T cells in localized non-small cell lung cancer. Clones were read by immunoSEQ multiplex PCR, and TCRdb kept only the in-frame ones, dropping some. The sample records tens of thousands of clones, around 92% being singletons. The specimen comprised peripheral blood mononuclear cells, sampled before any cancer treatment. These receptors were taken from a woman aged 35-70 years with stage III lung adenocarcinoma.

This clone was detected once. V is TRBV11-3 and J is TRBJ2-1; 8 bases are a match to TRBD2. V gave up 5 bases and J gave up 7 bases; unmatched junction bases: 10. Germline V CDR1 and CDR2: SGHNT, YENEEA. The CDR3 is 15 residues long. The CDR3 region is CASSRGGGITNEQFF. CDR3 DNA: TGTGCCAGCAGCCGGGGGGGCGGGATTACGAATGAGCAGTTCTTC.

This chain uses TRBV7-8 with TRBJ1-1; TRBD1 matches 9 bases. Trimming removed 1 base from V and 1 base from J; junction bases left unmatched: 1. This CDR3 has 15 amino acids. Germline V CDR1 and CDR2: SGHVS, FQNEAQ. CDR3 in amino acids: CASSLVGQGNTEAFF. CDR3 DNA sequence: TGTGCCAGCAGCTTAGTGGGACAGGGGAACACTGAAGCTTTCTTT.